The 24 T cell receptor beta chains in this list originate from one sample, sequenced in a study of T cells expressing NK-cell markers. No DNA is given; TCRdb re-called the 5' RACE reads and lists each CDR3 protein once. Its listing shows a few hundred thousand distinct CDR3 sequences. The sample comprised blood T cells: a sorted CD56 or NKG2C T cell subset, CD4+ or CD8+ T cells, or bulk PBMC T cells (not recorded which). The receptors derive from a man aged 18-75 years in good health.

This chain links TRBV11-2 with TRBJ1-1. Germline V gives CDR1 SGHAT, CDR2 FQNNGV. This CDR3 has 14 residues. The CDR3 is CASSYEVGNTEAFF. Based on the CDR3 plus reference TRBV11-2 and TRBJ1-1, the full variable domain is EAGVAQSPRYKIIEKRQSVAFWCNPISGHATLYWYQQILGQGPKLLIQFQNNGVVDDSQLPKDRFSAERLKGVDSTLKIQPAKLEDSAVYLCASSYEVGNTEAFFGQGTRLTVV.

The chain carries TRBV7-8 and TRBJ1-1. Germline V gene data show CDR1 as SGHVS and CDR2 as FQNEAQ. The CDR3 sequence is 13 residues long. Here the CDR3 reads CASSRLANTEAFF.

V is TRBV5-1 and J is TRBJ2-7; TCRdb's assignment of TRBD1 cannot be checked, as there is no DNA. Germline V gene data show CDR1 as SGHRS and CDR2 as YFSETQ. This CDR3 contains 17 residues. CDR3 protein: CASSLIGGGTVSYEQYF.

The chain employs TRBV7-2 and TRBJ2-2; TCRdb gives TRBD2 as the D gene, but with no DNA this cannot be confirmed. Per germline, CDR1 SGHTA and CDR2 FQGNSA. The CDR3 has 16 amino acids. CDR3 loop: CASSLGLAGAAGELFF.

The genes are TRBV5-4 and TRBJ2-5. CDR3 length: 14 residues. Germline CDR1 SGHNT, CDR2 YYREEE (reference sequence). The CDR3 loop reads CASSLDFGRETQYF. The full variable domain, completed using reference TRBV5-4 and TRBJ2-5, is ETGVTQSPTHLIKTRGQQVTLRCSSQSGHNTVSWYQQALGQGPQFIFQYYREEENGRGNFPPRFSGLQFPNYSSELNVNALELDDSALYLCASSLDFGRETQYFGPGTRLLVL.

The CDR3 is CASSLWTSNQPQHF. J is TRBJ1-5 and V is TRBV5-8. CDR3 length: 14 residues. Germline-derived CDR1 and CDR2 are SGHTS and YDEGEE.

V gene TRBV5-1 combines with J gene TRBJ2-7; TCRdb's assignment of TRBD1 cannot be checked, as there is no DNA. The V gene's germline CDR1 is SGHRS and CDR2 YFSETQ. The length of the CDR3 is 14 residues. CDR3 sequence reads: CASSLAITGVRQYF.

CDR3 residues: CASSRLAGVANTGELFF. The chain carries TRBV6-1 and TRBJ2-2; TCRdb selects TRBD2, and the lack of DNA leaves this call unchecked. From germline, CDR1 is MNHNS and CDR2 SASEGT. The CDR3 runs to 17 residues.

The V and J genes are TRBV7-2 and TRBJ1-5; TCRdb's D call of TRBD1 is untestable without DNA. CDR1 SGHTA and CDR2 FQGNSA come from the germline V gene. This CDR3 contains 16 residues. The chain's CDR3 is CASSLMGQHSNQPQHF.

This chain links TRBV12-3 or TRBV12-4 with TRBJ1-1; there is no DNA to check the TCRdb D call of TRBD1. CDR3 length: 14 amino acids. CDR3 sequence reads: CASGLGGMNTEAFF.

V and J are TRBV7-8 and TRBJ1-2; the D call from TCRdb, TRBD1, cannot be confirmed without DNA. The CDR3 loop spans 14 amino acids. CDR1 and CDR2 from the germline V gene are SGHVS and FQNEAQ. CDR3 amino acids: CASSQQGVPYGYTF. The entire variable domain, with the rest obtained from reference TRBV7-8 and TRBJ1-2, is as follows: GAGVSQSPRYKVAKRGQDVALRCDPISGHVSLFWYQQALGQGPEFLTYFQNEAQLDKSGLPSDRFFAERPEGSVSTLKIQRTQQEDSAVYLCASSQQGVPYGYTFGSGTRLTVV.

The V call is TRBV5-1, the J call TRBJ2-2; TCRdb returns TRBD1, unconfirmable since there is no DNA. Germline V gene lookup returns CDR1 SGHRS and CDR2 YFSETQ. This CDR3 is 17 amino acids long. CDR3 region: CASSPSGATTNTGELFF.

V usage is TRBV19 and J usage is TRBJ2-5; TCRdb's D gene call, TRBD2, goes unchecked for lack of DNA. Germline CDR1 and CDR2: LNHDA and SQIVND (reference sequence). This CDR3 comprises 20 residues. CDR3 region: CASRPYASGGQLLGGETQYF. Supplemented by reference TRBV19 and TRBJ2-5, the full variable domain reads DGGITQSPKYLFRKEGQNVTLSCEQNLNHDAMYWYRQDPGQGLRLIYYSQIVNDFQKGDIAEGYSVSREKKESFPLTVTSAQKNPTAFYLCASRPYASGGQLLGGETQYFGPGTRLLVL.

The gene calls are TRBV20-1 and TRBJ2-7. There are 12 residues in the CDR3. CDR1 is DFQATT, CDR2 SNEGSKA, per germline (reference sequence). CDR3 residues: CSAEGRTYEQYF.

The rearrangement joins TRBV7-2 to TRBJ1-4; TCRdb's assignment of TRBD1 cannot be checked, as there is no DNA. This CDR3 has 16 amino acids. In germline, CDR1 is SGHTA, CDR2 FQGNSA. CDR3 region: CASSTGFGTPNEKLFF.

This rearrangement joins TRBV27 to TRBJ1-4; the TCRdb call, TRBD1, lacks DNA for checking. This CDR3 is built from 19 residues. Germline V gene sequence: CDR1 MNHEY, CDR2 SMNVEV (reference sequence). The CDR3 protein is CASSLRKGALASDLEKLFF.

The J gene is TRBJ1-1, the V gene TRBV4-1; there is no DNA to check the TCRdb D call of TRBD1. Germline lookup yields CDR1 MGHRA and CDR2 YSYEKL. This CDR3 contains 15 residues. CDR3 sequence reads: CASRPSPQGDTEAFF.

The chain is built from TRBV21-1 and TRBJ2-7; TCRdb reports TRBD1, a call that lacks DNA to check it against. TRBV21-1 is listed as a pseudogene. This CDR3 spans 20 amino acids. Here the CDR3 reads CASSGRGGDTARYRSYEQYF.

The chain links TRBV14 to TRBJ1-2; absent DNA, TCRdb's TRBD1 call cannot be checked. Germline V CDR1 and CDR2: SGHDN, FVKESK. The CDR3 is 15 residues long. CDR3 sequence: CASSQAPQGARGYTF.

The chain carries TRBV20-1 and TRBJ1-4; with no DNA, the TCRdb D assignment of TRBD1 cannot be verified. Per the germline V gene, CDR1 is DFQATT and CDR2 is SNEGSKA (reference sequence). The CDR3 spans 14 residues. CDR3 residues: CSASRDSHNEKLFF.

This sequence joins TRBV19 and TRBJ2-6. The CDR3 loop spans 13 amino acids. Germline CDR1 is LNHDA and CDR2 is SQIVND (reference sequence). CDR3 region: CASSILGANVLTF.

The V and J genes are TRBV6-1 and TRBJ1-4; TCRdb reports TRBD1, a call that lacks DNA to check it against. This CDR3 is 14 amino acids long. CDR1 MNHNS and CDR2 SASEGT come from the germline V gene. The CDR3 spells CASTGQGIGEKLFF.

The chain joins TRBV20-1 to TRBJ1-4; the D call of TRBD1 rests on TCRdb alone, since no DNA is present to check it. Germline CDR1 and CDR2: DFQATT and SNEGSKA (reference sequence). CDR3 size: 17 residues. The CDR3 protein is CSASSRGMVSTNEKLFF.

This sequence joins TRBV9 and TRBJ2-1; the TRBD1 assignment by TCRdb is unverifiable without DNA. Germline CDR1 SGDLS, CDR2 YYNGEE. The CDR3 consists of 17 residues. CDR3: CASSPHLWGGSYNEQFF.